This T cell receptor (beta chain) was profiled in a study of blood T cell repertoires in COVID-19. Overall study: COVID-19 samples, acute and convalescent, were from the United States, Italy and Spain. T cells, B-cell-depleted T cells, or PBMCs provided the cDNA or gDNA that served as material.

Methods used by the authors: Estimation of nucleated cell counts was performed using reference gene primer amplification. Sequenced by immunoSEQ multiplex PCR; TCRdb stores in-frame clones only, minus some. V and J calls plus clone size are reproduced from that table; the DNA served to infer D and trimming. The sample has over 150,000 clones, around 84% seen once. CDR1 and CDR2 (germline): KGHDR, SFDVKD. This CDR3 has 16 residues. V was shortened by 4 bases and J by 0 bases, with 13 bases between the two germline ends. The sequencing input was peripheral blood. The sequence was collected from a human donor in a cohort sampled during active COVID-19. The chain has TRBV24-1 and TRBJ2-3; a possible D gene is TRBD2 (5 bases). The CDR3 DNA sequence: TGTGCCACCAGTGACCCCGGACGGACTAGCACAGATACGCAGTATTTT. Protein product: CATSDPGRTSTDTQYF.